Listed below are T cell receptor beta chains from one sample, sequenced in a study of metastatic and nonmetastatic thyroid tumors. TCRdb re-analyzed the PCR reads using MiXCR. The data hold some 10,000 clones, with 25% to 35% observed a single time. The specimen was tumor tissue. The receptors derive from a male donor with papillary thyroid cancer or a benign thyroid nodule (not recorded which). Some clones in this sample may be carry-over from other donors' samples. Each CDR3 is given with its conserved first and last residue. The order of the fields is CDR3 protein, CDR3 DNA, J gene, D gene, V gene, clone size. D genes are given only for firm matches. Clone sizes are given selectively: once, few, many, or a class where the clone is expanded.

cdr3_aa: CAWKLGLNAQETQYF
cdr3_nt: TGTGCCTGGAAATTGGGACTAAACGCTCAAGAGACCCAGTACTTC
j_call: TRBJ2-5
d_call: TRBD2
v_call: TRBV30
clone_size: medium-sized

cdr3_aa: CASRLHIRYRETSDTQYF
cdr3_nt: TGTGCCAGCAGACTCCACATTCGCTATCGTGAGACAAGTGATACGCAGTATTTT
j_call: TRBJ2-3
d_call: .
v_call: TRBV11-2
clone_size: .

cdr3_aa: CASTFGTSINTQYF
cdr3_nt: TGTGCCAGCACCTTCGGGACTAGTATCAATACGCAGTATTTT
j_call: TRBJ2-3
d_call: TRBD2
v_call: TRBV6-2/TRBV6-3
clone_size: medium-sized

cdr3_aa: CASSLDSGATPHGYTF
cdr3_nt: TGCGCCAGCAGCTTGGACAGTGGGGCCACCCCACATGGCTACACCTTC
j_call: TRBJ1-2
d_call: .
v_call: TRBV5-1
clone_size: .

cdr3_aa: CASSQDLGQGGYGYTF
cdr3_nt: TGCGCCAGCAGCCAAGACCTAGGACAGGGAGGCTATGGCTACACCTTC
j_call: TRBJ1-2
d_call: TRBD1
v_call: TRBV4-3
clone_size: few

cdr3_aa: CASSLSGTALGDQPQHF
cdr3_nt: TGTGCCAGCAGCTTGTCCGGGACGGCCCTTGGGGATCAGCCCCAGCATTTT
j_call: TRBJ1-5
d_call: .
v_call: TRBV7-6
clone_size: medium-sized

cdr3_aa: CAIYEQYF
cdr3_nt: TGTGCCATCTACGAGCAGTACTTC
j_call: TRBJ2-7
d_call: .
v_call: TRBV10-3
clone_size: .

cdr3_aa: CASSIDGQSYNEQFF
cdr3_nt: TGTGCCAGCAGCATCGACGGACAGTCCTACAATGAGCAGTTCTTC
j_call: TRBJ2-1
d_call: .
v_call: TRBV11-2
clone_size: medium-sized

cdr3_aa: CASSQQSINEKLFF
cdr3_nt: TGTGCCAGCAGCCAACAGAGTATTAATGAAAAACTGTTTTTT
j_call: TRBJ1-4
d_call: .
v_call: TRBV11-2
clone_size: .

cdr3_aa: CASSLGLAGINEQFF
cdr3_nt: TGTGCCAGCAGCCTCGGACTAGCGGGAATCAATGAGCAGTTCTTC
j_call: TRBJ2-1
d_call: TRBD2
v_call: TRBV2
clone_size: medium-sized

cdr3_aa: CASSQNRDSYGYTF
cdr3_nt: TGTGCCAGCAGCCAGAACCGGGACAGCTATGGCTACACCTTC
j_call: TRBJ1-2
d_call: TRBD1
v_call: TRBV4-2
clone_size: .

cdr3_aa: CSVPDRVSYEQYF
cdr3_nt: TGCAGTGTCCCGGACAGGGTGTCCTACGAGCAGTACTTC
j_call: TRBJ2-7
d_call: TRBD1
v_call: TRBV20-1
clone_size: .

cdr3_aa: CASRGVREQYF
cdr3_nt: TGTGCCTCGAGGGGGGTGCGGGAGCAGTACTTC
j_call: TRBJ2-7
d_call: .
v_call: TRBV30
clone_size: few

cdr3_aa: CASSVGLRYSGNTIYF
cdr3_nt: TGTGCCAGCAGTGTCGGCCTTCGCTACTCTGGAAACACCATATATTTT
j_call: TRBJ1-3
d_call: .
v_call: TRBV2
clone_size: .

cdr3_aa: CASSLGSAINSPLHF
cdr3_nt: TGTGCCAGCAGTTTAGGGTCAGCAATAAATTCACCCCTCCACTTT
j_call: TRBJ1-6
d_call: .
v_call: TRBV27
clone_size: few

cdr3_aa: CASSPPDRFYEQYF
cdr3_nt: TGTGCCAGCTCACCCCCGGACAGGTTCTACGAGCAGTACTTC
j_call: TRBJ2-7
d_call: TRBD1
v_call: TRBV18
clone_size: .

cdr3_aa: CASSPSSGGNHGYTF
cdr3_nt: TGTGCCAGCAGTCCTTCTTCAGGTGGTAATCATGGCTACACCTTC
j_call: TRBJ1-2
d_call: .
v_call: TRBV6-2/TRBV6-3
clone_size: medium-sized

cdr3_aa: CASSLLTGAQETQYF
cdr3_nt: TGTGCCAGCAGCCTCTTGACAGGGGCACAAGAGACCCAGTACTTC
j_call: TRBJ2-5
d_call: TRBD1
v_call: TRBV14
clone_size: many

cdr3_aa: CASSYLGTPKAYNEQFF
cdr3_nt: TGTGCCAGCAGTTACCTGGGGACTCCCAAGGCCTACAATGAGCAGTTCTTC
j_call: TRBJ2-1
d_call: .
v_call: TRBV6-5
clone_size: few

cdr3_aa: CASSWTGSYEQYF
cdr3_nt: TGTGCCAGCAGTTGGACAGGCTCCTACGAGCAGTACTTC
j_call: TRBJ2-7
d_call: TRBD1
v_call: TRBV12-3/TRBV12-4
clone_size: few

cdr3_aa: CASSVGGGDYNEQFF
cdr3_nt: TGTGCCAGCAGCGTAGGAGGGGGGGATTACAATGAGCAGTTCTTC
j_call: TRBJ2-1
d_call: .
v_call: TRBV9
clone_size: many

cdr3_aa: CSVEDPDRSSYNEQFF
cdr3_nt: TGCAGCGTTGAAGACCCGGACAGAAGCTCCTACAATGAGCAGTTCTTC
j_call: TRBJ2-1
d_call: .
v_call: TRBV29-1
clone_size: medium-sized

cdr3_aa: CASSGDRGETQYF
cdr3_nt: TGTGCCAGCAGCGGGGACAGGGGAGAGACCCAGTACTTC
j_call: TRBJ2-5
d_call: TRBD1
v_call: TRBV9
clone_size: many

cdr3_aa: CASSETSGAPYEQYF
cdr3_nt: TGCGCCAGCAGCGAAACTAGCGGAGCCCCCTACGAGCAGTACTTC
j_call: TRBJ2-7
d_call: TRBD2
v_call: TRBV5-1
clone_size: medium-sized

cdr3_aa: CASSPGQGDQPQHF
cdr3_nt: TGTGCCAGCAGTCCGGGACAGGGGGATCAGCCCCAGCATTTT
j_call: TRBJ1-5
d_call: TRBD1
v_call: TRBV27
clone_size: medium-sized

cdr3_aa: CATSDPQGTPTTDTQYF
cdr3_nt: TGTGCCACCAGTGACCCCCAGGGTACCCCGACAACAGATACGCAGTATTTT
j_call: TRBJ2-3
d_call: .
v_call: TRBV24-1
clone_size: many

cdr3_aa: CASSQSGGRSTDTQYF
cdr3_nt: TGCGCCAGCAGCCAAAGCGGGGGCCGTAGCACAGATACGCAGTATTTT
j_call: TRBJ2-3
d_call: TRBD2
v_call: TRBV4-1
clone_size: few

cdr3_aa: CASSVAGDYNEQFF
cdr3_nt: TGTGCCAGCAGCGTTGCGGGAGATTACAATGAGCAGTTCTTC
j_call: TRBJ2-1
d_call: TRBD2
v_call: TRBV9
clone_size: medium-sized

cdr3_aa: CASSFVSIYGYTF
cdr3_nt: TGTGCCAGCAGTTTTGTGAGCATATATGGCTACACCTTC
j_call: TRBJ1-2
d_call: .
v_call: TRBV28
clone_size: few

cdr3_aa: CASSLASGSPNEQFF
cdr3_nt: TGCGCCAGCAGCTTGGCTAGCGGGAGTCCGAATGAGCAGTTCTTC
j_call: TRBJ2-1
d_call: TRBD2
v_call: TRBV5-1
clone_size: medium-sized

cdr3_aa: CASRDRRGSGNTIYF
cdr3_nt: TGTGCCAGCAGGGATCGGCGGGGCTCTGGAAACACCATATATTTT
j_call: TRBJ1-3
d_call: .
v_call: TRBV11-2
clone_size: .

cdr3_aa: CAWSTRRGGEEKLFF
cdr3_nt: TGTGCCTGGAGTACCCGACGAGGCGGGGAAGAAAAACTGTTTTTT
j_call: TRBJ1-4
d_call: .
v_call: TRBV30
clone_size: .

cdr3_aa: CASSGGESSYNEQFF
cdr3_nt: TGCGCCAGCAGCGGAGGGGAGAGCTCCTACAATGAGCAGTTCTTC
j_call: TRBJ2-1
d_call: .
v_call: TRBV5-1
clone_size: .

cdr3_aa: CSVGEGNQPQHF
cdr3_nt: TGCAGCGTGGGGGAGGGCAATCAGCCCCAGCATTTT
j_call: TRBJ1-5
d_call: .
v_call: TRBV29-1
clone_size: .

cdr3_aa: CASKETVNYVYTF
cdr3_nt: TGTGCCAGCAAGGAGACGGTTAACTATGTCTACACCTTT
j_call: TRBJ1-2
d_call: .
v_call: TRBV6-5
clone_size: few

cdr3_aa: CASSAGQNTEAFF
cdr3_nt: TGTGCCAGCAGTGCTGGACAGAACACTGAAGCTTTCTTT
j_call: TRBJ1-1
d_call: .
v_call: TRBV28
clone_size: .

cdr3_aa: CASSQPRLAGVGNEQFF
cdr3_nt: TGCGCCAGCAGCCAACCCCGACTAGCGGGAGTTGGCAATGAGCAGTTCTTC
j_call: TRBJ2-1
d_call: TRBD2
v_call: TRBV4-3
clone_size: many

cdr3_aa: CASSRDGSSYNEQFF
cdr3_nt: TGTGCCAGTAGTCGGGACGGCAGCTCCTACAATGAGCAGTTCTTC
j_call: TRBJ2-1
d_call: .
v_call: TRBV19
clone_size: .

cdr3_aa: CASISGGRSYEQYF
cdr3_nt: TGTGCCAGCATTTCGGGAGGGAGGTCCTACGAGCAGTACTTC
j_call: TRBJ2-7
d_call: TRBD2
v_call: TRBV28
clone_size: few

cdr3_aa: CSARVAPRGTGELFF
cdr3_nt: TGCAGTGCTAGGGTTGCTCCTCGAGGCACCGGGGAGCTGTTTTTT
j_call: TRBJ2-2
d_call: .
v_call: TRBV20-1
clone_size: many

cdr3_aa: CASSYSSNPTGQPQHF
cdr3_nt: TGTGCCAGCAGTTACTCGAGTAATCCGACGGGGCAGCCCCAGCATTTT
j_call: TRBJ1-5
d_call: .
v_call: TRBV6-5
clone_size: .

cdr3_aa: CASSFSEASNEKLLF
cdr3_nt: TGTGCCAGCAGTTTTTCTGAGGCTAGTAATGAAAAACTGCTTTTT
j_call: TRBJ1-4
d_call: .
v_call: TRBV12-3/TRBV12-4
clone_size: many

cdr3_aa: CASSQIQLRDLDF
cdr3_nt: TGCGCCAGCAGCCAAATCCAACTCAGGGATCTGGACTTC
j_call: TRBJ2-7
d_call: .
v_call: TRBV4-1
clone_size: .

cdr3_aa: CASSPLTGELFF
cdr3_nt: TGTGCCAGCAGCCCGCTAACCGGGGAGCTGTTTTTT
j_call: TRBJ2-2
d_call: .
v_call: TRBV4-2
clone_size: many

cdr3_aa: CASRSSWAGGLFF
cdr3_nt: TGTGCCAGTCGCTCTAGTTGGGCCGGGGGTCTGTTTTTT
j_call: TRBJ2-2
d_call: .
v_call: TRBV12-3/TRBV12-4
clone_size: few

cdr3_aa: CASSRATGTDTQYF
cdr3_nt: TGCGCCAGCAGTCGGGCCACAGGGACAGATACGCAGTATTTT
j_call: TRBJ2-3
d_call: .
v_call: TRBV5-1
clone_size: .

cdr3_aa: CALGDRESYGYTF
cdr3_nt: TGTGCCCTCGGGGACAGGGAGAGCTATGGCTACACCTTC
j_call: TRBJ1-2
d_call: TRBD1
v_call: TRBV30
clone_size: few

cdr3_aa: CASSLDRELFF
cdr3_nt: TGTGCCAGCAGCTTAGACAGGGAGCTGTTTTTT
j_call: TRBJ2-2
d_call: .
v_call: TRBV7-8
clone_size: few

cdr3_aa: CTSNQGVQGAYTDTQYF
cdr3_nt: TGTACCAGCAATCAAGGAGTGCAGGGGGCCTACACAGATACGCAGTATTTT
j_call: TRBJ2-3
d_call: TRBD1
v_call: TRBV6-1
clone_size: few

cdr3_aa: CASSAGLARTNEQFF
cdr3_nt: TGTGCCAGCAGTGCGGGCCTAGCCAGAACCAATGAGCAGTTCTTC
j_call: TRBJ2-1
d_call: .
v_call: TRBV6-1
clone_size: .

cdr3_aa: CASSTACEQFF
cdr3_nt: TGTGCCAGCAGTACTGCTTGTGAGCAGTTCTTC
j_call: TRBJ2-1
d_call: .
v_call: TRBV12-3/TRBV12-4
clone_size: few

cdr3_aa: CASSYRGADEQYF
cdr3_nt: TGTGCCAGCAGCTACAGGGGTGCGGACGAGCAGTACTTC
j_call: TRBJ2-7
d_call: TRBD1
v_call: TRBV5-8
clone_size: .

cdr3_aa: CASSSRGRGRDYGYTF
cdr3_nt: TGTGCCAGCAGCTCGAGAGGTCGTGGCAGGGATTATGGCTACACCTTC
j_call: TRBJ1-2
d_call: .
v_call: TRBV3-1
clone_size: medium-sized